The present T cell receptor (beta chain) was sequenced within a study of beta chain features in type 1 diabetes. Germline V gene data show CDR1 as SNHLY and CDR2 as FYNNEI. The CDR3 sequence is 11 residues long. Trimming stripped 3 bases from V and 9 bases from J, with 3 bases between. Expressed TCRB transcripts got sequenced, as all isolated RNA was reverse transcribed. Clones were sequenced by immunoSEQ multiplex PCR, and TCRdb holds only the in-frame ones, with some missing. The data contain 350,000 to 450,000 clones, about 15% of them singletons. This clone was seen a single time. The TCR comes from a man aged 30 to 39 in good health. The specimen was naive CD4+ T cells from blood. The chain joins TRBV2 to TRBJ1-6; no clear D gene. The CDR3 bases are TGTGCCAGCAGTGACGCTTCACCCCTCCACTTT. This encodes CASSDASPLHF. The full variable domain, rest sourced from reference TRBV2 and TRBJ1-6, is EPEVTQTPSHQVTQMGQEVILRCVPISNHLYFYWYRQILGQKVEFLVSFYNNEISEKSEIFDDQFSVERPDGSNFTLKIRSTKLEDSAMYFCASSDASPLHFGNGTRLTVT.